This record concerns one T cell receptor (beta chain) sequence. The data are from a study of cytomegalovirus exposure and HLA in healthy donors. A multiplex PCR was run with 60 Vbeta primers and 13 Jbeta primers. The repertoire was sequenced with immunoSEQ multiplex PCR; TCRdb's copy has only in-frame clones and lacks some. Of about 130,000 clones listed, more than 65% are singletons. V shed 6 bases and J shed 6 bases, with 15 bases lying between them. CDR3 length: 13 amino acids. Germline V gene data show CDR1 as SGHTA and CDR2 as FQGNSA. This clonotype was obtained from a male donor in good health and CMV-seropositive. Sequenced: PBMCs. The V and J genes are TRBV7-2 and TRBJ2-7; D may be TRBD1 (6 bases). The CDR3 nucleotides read TGTGCCAGCAGACGCACAGGGATCTTCGAGCAGTACTTC. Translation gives CASRRTGIFEQYF. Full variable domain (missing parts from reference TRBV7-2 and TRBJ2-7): GAGVSQSPSNKVTEKGKDVELRCDPISGHTALYWYRQSLGQGLEFLIYFQGNSAPDKSGLPSDRFSAERTGGSVSTLTIQRTQQEDSAVYLCASRRTGIFEQYFGPGTRLTVT.